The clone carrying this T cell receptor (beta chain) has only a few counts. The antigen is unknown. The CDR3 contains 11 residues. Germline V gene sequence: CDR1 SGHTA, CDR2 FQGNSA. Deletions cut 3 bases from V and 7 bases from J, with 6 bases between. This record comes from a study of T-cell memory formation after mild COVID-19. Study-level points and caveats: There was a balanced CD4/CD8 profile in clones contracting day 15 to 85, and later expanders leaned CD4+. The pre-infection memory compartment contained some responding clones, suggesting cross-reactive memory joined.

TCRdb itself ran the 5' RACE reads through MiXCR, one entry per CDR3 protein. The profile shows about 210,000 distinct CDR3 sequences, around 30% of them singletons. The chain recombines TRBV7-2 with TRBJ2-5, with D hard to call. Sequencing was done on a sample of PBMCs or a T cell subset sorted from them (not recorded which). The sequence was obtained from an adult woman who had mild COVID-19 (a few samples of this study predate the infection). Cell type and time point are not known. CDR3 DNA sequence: TGTGCCAGCAGCTTCCTAGGGACCCAGTACTTC. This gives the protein CASSFLGTQYF.